This TCR beta chain was observed in a study of regulatory T cells in long-lasting Graves disease. Time point of the sample: newly diagnosed GD, antithyroid drugs for less than 3 months. There was RNA extracted from PBMCs, and the TCR library was made from it. Xi'an, China, was home to the endocrinology department that provided patients. This clonotype was counted ten times or more. The antigen remains undetermined. Study-level results: With under 3,500 shared public clonotypes, persistent patients exceeded new patients, who shared about a thousand.

With iRepertoire HTBI primers and Arm-PCR of CDR3 regions, TCR beta libraries were built. TCRdb passed the multiplex PCR reads through MiXCR, listing each CDR3 protein once. The repertoire consists of approximately 390,000 distinct CDR3 sequences, with under 20% occurring once and the leading ten covering 20% to 25%. The CDR3 is 15 amino acids. V was cut by 5 bases and J by 1 base, with 12 bases left in between. CDR1 and CDR2 from the germline V gene are SNHLY and FYNNEI. The same data also went into a second study, on T cells in Graves' hyperthyroidism and ophthalmopathy. That source notes: When ophthalmopathy did not progress within 18 months, Graves' hyperthyroidism was considered stable. By a 13 V-J model, ophthalmopathy was set apart from stable hyperthyroidism.

The sample consisted of peripheral blood mononuclear cells (PBMCs), taken at new diagnosis, from a patient treated with antithyroid drugs. The TCR was taken from a woman aged 18-29 years with Graves disease. The rearrangement links TRBV2 to TRBJ1-5, with D uncertain. The CDR3 protein is CASSKWMGSNQPQHF. CDR3 in DNA: TGTGCCAGCAGTAAATGGATGGGAAGCAATCAGCCCCAGCATTTT.